The next 8 T cell receptor beta chains were all read from a single sample in a study of blood T cell repertoires in COVID-19. Generated by immunoSEQ multiplex PCR, the TCRdb table keeps only in-frame clones and is missing some. The data show roughly 230,000 clones, about nine tenths seen once. The sample consisted of PBMCs or T cells enriched from blood (not recorded which). The receptors were sampled from a young man in a cohort exposed to, infected with or recovered from COVID-19 (not recorded which).

The chain joins TRBV29-1 to TRBJ1-1, with D uncertain. The germline V and J ends were trimmed by 7 bases and 1 base, with 10 bases remaining between them. The length of the CDR3 is 12 residues. Germline CDR1 is SQVTM and CDR2 is ANQGSEA. CDR3 protein: CSGDGKNTEAFF. In DNA, the CDR3 is TGCAGCGGTGACGGGAAGAACACTGAAGCTTTCTTT.

The CDR3 sequence is CASRGNGAKLTIPTEAFF. Written as DNA, the CDR3 is TGTGCCAGCAGAGGGAATGGGGCCAAACTCACGATCCCCACTGAAGCTTTCTTT. V and J are TRBV27 and TRBJ1-1; D may be TRBD1 (5 bases). The CDR3 has 18 amino acids. V dropped 6 bases and J dropped 4 bases, with 27 bases sitting between them. Germline CDR1 and CDR2: MNHEY and SMNVEV (reference sequence).

The chain carries TRBV7-9 and TRBJ1-6, with 7 nucleotides matching TRBD1. With 1 base clipped from V and 10 bases from J, the junction kept 7 bases outside the gene matches. CDR3 length: 15 residues. Germline V gene lookup returns CDR1 SEHNR and CDR2 FQNEAQ (reference sequence). The CDR3 here is CASSLDKGAGSPLHF. In nucleotides, the CDR3 is TGTGCCAGCAGCTTAGACAAGGGGGCAGGGTCACCCCTCCACTTT.

The chain employs TRBV7-3 and TRBJ2-1, with 7 bases identical to TRBD2. Unmatched junction bases numbered 4, after V lost 1 base and J lost 1 base. Germline V CDR1 and CDR2: SGHTA, FQGTGA. This CDR3 region has 16 residues. The CDR3 spells CASSLRPGGSYNEQFF. In nucleotides, the CDR3 is TGTGCCAGCAGCTTAAGACCGGGAGGTTCCTACAATGAGCAGTTCTTC.

The chain employs TRBV18 and TRBJ2-7, with unresolved D. From germline, CDR1 is KGHSH and CDR2 LQKENI. This CDR3 is built from 15 residues. The V end was cut by 3 bases, the J end by 4 bases, with 16 bases between. CDR3 coding DNA: TGTGCCAGCTCACCGGTCAGTGGCCCAGTTTACGAGCAGTACTTC. It yields the protein CASSPVSGPVYEQYF.

This clone was recorded only once. The chain links TRBV2 to TRBJ2-5; 7 bases match TRBD2. The CDR3 loop spans 14 amino acids. The V and J ends lost 5 bases and 1 base, in that order; junction bases with no gene match: 4. CDR1 and CDR2 (germline): SNHLY, FYNNEI. The CDR3 DNA follows: TGTGCCAGCAGTTTTGGACTAGTCCAAGAGACCCAGTACTTC. It translates to CASSFGLVQETQYF. Combining the CDR3 with reference TRBV2 and TRBJ2-5 gives the whole variable domain EPEVTQTPSHQVTQMGQEVILRCVPISNHLYFYWYRQILGQKVEFLVSFYNNEISEKSEIFDDQFSVERPDGSNFTLKIRSTKLEDSAMYFCASSFGLVQETQYFGPGTRLLVL.

V is TRBV4-1 and J is TRBJ2-2; 11 bases agree with TRBD2. The CDR3 sequence is 16 residues long. Germline values: CDR1 MGHRA, CDR2 YSYEKL. Trimming cost V 4 bases and J 1 base; bases outside gene matches: 2. The CDR3 region has the DNA TGCGCCAGCAGCCTCGGACTAGCGGGGAACACCGGGGAGCTGTTTTTT. Amino acid sequence: CASSLGLAGNTGELFF.

CDR3 residues: CASSPGTASTDTQYF. The CDR3 coding sequence is TGTGCCAGCAGCCCCGGGACAGCTAGCACAGATACGCAGTATTTT. The J gene is TRBJ2-3, the V gene TRBV7-9, with 7 bases matching TRBD1. The CDR3 covers 15 residues. CDR1 is SEHNR, CDR2 FQNEAQ, per germline (reference sequence). V gave up 5 bases and J gave up 0 bases; unmatched junction bases: 5. Full variable domain (remainder filled in from reference TRBV7-9 and TRBJ2-3): DTGVSQNPRHKITKRGQNVTFRCDPISEHNRLYWYRQTLGQGPEFLTYFQNEAQLEKSRLLSDRFSAERPKGSFSTLEIQRTEQGDSAMYLCASSPGTASTDTQYFGPGTRLTVL.